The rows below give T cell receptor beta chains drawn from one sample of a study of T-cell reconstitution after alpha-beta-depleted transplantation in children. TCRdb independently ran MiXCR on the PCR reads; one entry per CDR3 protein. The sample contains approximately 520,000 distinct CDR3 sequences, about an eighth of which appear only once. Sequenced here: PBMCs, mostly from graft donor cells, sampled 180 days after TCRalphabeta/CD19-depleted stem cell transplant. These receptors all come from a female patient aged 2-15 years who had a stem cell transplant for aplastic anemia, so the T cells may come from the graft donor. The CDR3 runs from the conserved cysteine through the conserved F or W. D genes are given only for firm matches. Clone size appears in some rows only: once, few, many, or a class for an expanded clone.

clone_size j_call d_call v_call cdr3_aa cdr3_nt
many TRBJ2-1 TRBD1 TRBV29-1 CSVAPGTGDNEQFF TGCAGCGTTGCCCCCGGGACAGGTGACAATGAGCAGTTCTTC
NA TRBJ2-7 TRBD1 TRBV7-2 CASSLEPGQGWYEQYF TGTGCCAGCAGCTTAGAGCCGGGACAGGGTTGGTACGAGCAGTACTTC
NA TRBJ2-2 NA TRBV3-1 CASSQRLVKSTGELFF TGTGCCAGCAGCCAACGGCTAGTCAAATCCACCGGGGAGCTGTTTTTT
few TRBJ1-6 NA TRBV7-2 CASSQKTGHNSPLHF TGTGCCAGCAGCCAAAAGACAGGACATAATTCACCCCTCCACTTT
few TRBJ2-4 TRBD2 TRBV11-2 CASSLVAGGLGAQVDIQYF TGTGCCAGCAGCTTAGTTGCGGGAGGGCTGGGAGCGCAAGTAGACATTCAGTACTTC
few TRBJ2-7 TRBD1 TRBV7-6 CASSLGRQGIGSSYEQYF TGTGCCAGCAGCTTAGGACGACAGGGAATAGGGAGCTCCTACGAGCAGTACTTC
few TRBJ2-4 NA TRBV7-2 CASSPGTFMGIQYF TGTGCCAGCAGCCCTGGGACATTTATGGGCATTCAGTACTTC
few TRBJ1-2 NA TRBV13 CASSSRPGARYGYTF TGTGCCAGCAGCTCTCGACCCGGGGCCCGCTATGGCTACACCTTC
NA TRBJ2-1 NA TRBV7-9 CASSYLVVNEQFF TGTGCCAGCAGCTACCTAGTAGTCAATGAGCAGTTCTTC
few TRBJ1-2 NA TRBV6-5 CASSHRREGGYTF TGTGCCAGCAGTCACAGGAGGGAAGGTGGCTACACCTTC
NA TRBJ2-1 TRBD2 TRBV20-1 CSATPGTSGGAGEQFF TGCAGTGCGACCCCCGGGACTAGCGGGGGGGCGGGAGAGCAGTTCTTC
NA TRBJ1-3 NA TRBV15 CATSRVEGSGNTIYF TGTGCCACCAGCAGAGTGGAGGGATCCGGAAACACCATATATTTT
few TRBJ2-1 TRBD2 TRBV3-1 CASSQGTRGYNEQFF TGTGCCAGCAGCCAAGGGACTAGGGGCTACAATGAGCAGTTCTTC
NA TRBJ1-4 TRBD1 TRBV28 CASSPGGPEKLFF TGTGCCAGCAGTCCAGGGGGCCCTGAAAAACTGTTTTTT
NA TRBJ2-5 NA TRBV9 CASSVRSQETQYF TGTGCCAGCAGCGTGAGGAGCCAAGAGACCCAGTACTTC
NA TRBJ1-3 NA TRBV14 CASSQHKAALGNTIYF TGTGCCAGCAGCCAACATAAGGCGGCCCTAGGAAACACCATATATTTT
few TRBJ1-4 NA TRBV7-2 CASSLLQGLGTEKLFF TGTGCCAGCAGCTTATTACAGGGTCTGGGAACTGAAAAACTGTTTTTT
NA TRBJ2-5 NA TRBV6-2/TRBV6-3 CASSRGMETQYF TGTGCCAGCAGCCGCGGGATGGAGACCCAGTACTTC
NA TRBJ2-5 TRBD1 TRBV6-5 CASISGGAGQETQYF TGTGCCAGCATTTCAGGGGGCGCTGGTCAAGAGACCCAGTACTTC
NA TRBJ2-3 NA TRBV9 CASSPKGGGTGIDTQYF TGTGCCAGCAGCCCAAAGGGGGGCGGGACCGGAATCGATACGCAGTATTTT